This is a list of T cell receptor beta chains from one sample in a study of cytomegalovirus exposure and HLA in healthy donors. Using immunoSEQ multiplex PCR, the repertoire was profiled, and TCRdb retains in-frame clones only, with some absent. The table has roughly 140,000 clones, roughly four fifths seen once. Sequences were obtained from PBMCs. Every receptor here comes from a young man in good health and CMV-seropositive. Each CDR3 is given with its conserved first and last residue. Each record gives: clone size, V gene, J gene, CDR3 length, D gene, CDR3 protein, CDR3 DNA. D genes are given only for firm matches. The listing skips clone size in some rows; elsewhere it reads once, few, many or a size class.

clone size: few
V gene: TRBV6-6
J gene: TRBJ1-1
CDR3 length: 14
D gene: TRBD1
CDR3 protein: CASSNDRADTEAFF
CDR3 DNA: TGTGCCAGCAGTAATGACAGGGCTGACACTGAAGCTTTCTTT

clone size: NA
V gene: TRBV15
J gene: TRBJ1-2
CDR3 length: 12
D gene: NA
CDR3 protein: CATSIGVYGYTF
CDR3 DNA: TGTGCCACCAGCATAGGGGTATATGGCTACACCTTC

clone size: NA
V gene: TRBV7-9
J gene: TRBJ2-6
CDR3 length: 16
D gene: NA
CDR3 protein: CASSSEYRSGANGLTF
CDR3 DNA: TGTGCCAGCAGCTCCGAATACAGGTCTGGGGCCAACGGCCTGACTTTC

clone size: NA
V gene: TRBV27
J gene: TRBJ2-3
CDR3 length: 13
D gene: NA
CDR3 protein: CASSSRGTDTQYF
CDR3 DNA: TGTGCCAGCAGTTCCCGGGGCACAGATACGCAGTATTTT

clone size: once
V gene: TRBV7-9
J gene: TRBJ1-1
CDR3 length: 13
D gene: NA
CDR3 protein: CASSLRVDTEAFF
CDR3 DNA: TGTGCCAGCAGCCTCAGGGTCGACACTGAAGCTTTCTTT

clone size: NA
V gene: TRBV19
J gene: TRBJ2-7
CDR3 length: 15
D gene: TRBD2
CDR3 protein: CASSFNGRGAYEQYF
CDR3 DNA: TGTGCCAGCTCATTCAACGGGAGGGGCGCCTACGAGCAGTACTTC

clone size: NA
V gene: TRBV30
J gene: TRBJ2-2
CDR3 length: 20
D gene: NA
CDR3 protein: CAWSVTHRPRGSKNTGELFF
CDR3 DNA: TGTGCCTGGAGTGTAACCCACCGCCCTCGAGGGAGTAAGAACACCGGGGAGCTGTTTTTT

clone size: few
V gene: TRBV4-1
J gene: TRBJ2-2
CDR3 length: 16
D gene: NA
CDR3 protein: CASSEQNVLPSGELFF
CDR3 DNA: TGCGCCAGCAGCGAACAGAACGTACTCCCCTCGGGGGAGCTGTTTTTT

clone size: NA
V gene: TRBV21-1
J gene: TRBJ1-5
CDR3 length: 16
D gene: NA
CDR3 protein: CASSGTGSSRNQPQHF
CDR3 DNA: TGTGCCAGCAGCGGGACAGGGTCGTCTCGCAATCAGCCCCAGCATTTT

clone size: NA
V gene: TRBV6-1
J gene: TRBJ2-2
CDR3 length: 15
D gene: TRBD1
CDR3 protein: CASSPRTGNTGELFF
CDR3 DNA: TGTGCCAGCAGTCCCCGGACAGGGAACACCGGGGAGCTGTTTTTT

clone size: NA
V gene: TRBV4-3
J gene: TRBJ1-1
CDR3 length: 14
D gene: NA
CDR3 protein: CASSQEGGAYEAFF
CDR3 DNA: TGCGCCAGCAGCCAAGAAGGAGGTGCATATGAAGCTTTCTTT

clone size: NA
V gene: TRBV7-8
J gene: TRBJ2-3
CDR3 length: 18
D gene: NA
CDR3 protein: CASSLALREERVTDTQYF
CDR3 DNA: TGTGCCAGCAGCTTAGCGCTCCGGGAAGAACGTGTCACAGATACGCAGTATTTT

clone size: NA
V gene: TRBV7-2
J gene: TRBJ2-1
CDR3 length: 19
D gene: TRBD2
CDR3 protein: CASSSTPGLSPESYNEQFF
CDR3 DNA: TGTGCCAGCAGCTCAACCCCGGGACTATCCCCCGAATCCTACAATGAGCAGTTCTTC

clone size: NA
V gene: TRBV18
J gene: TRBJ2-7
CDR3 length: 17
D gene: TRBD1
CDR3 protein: CASSPNPPGQGSYEQYF
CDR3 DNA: TGTGCCAGCTCACCAAACCCGCCAGGACAGGGATCCTACGAGCAGTACTTC

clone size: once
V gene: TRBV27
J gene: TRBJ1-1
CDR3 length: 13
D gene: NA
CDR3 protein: CASSLAGYTEAFF
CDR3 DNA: TGTGCCAGCAGTTTAGCAGGATACACTGAAGCTTTCTTT

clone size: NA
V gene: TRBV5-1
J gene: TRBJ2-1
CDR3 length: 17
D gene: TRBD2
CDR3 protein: CASASPAPGGARNEQFF
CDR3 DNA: TGCGCCAGCGCCTCCCCCGCGCCCGGGGGGGCGAGGAATGAGCAGTTCTTC

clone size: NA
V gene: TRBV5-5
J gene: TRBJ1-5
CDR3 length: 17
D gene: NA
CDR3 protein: CASSSTGPGLSNQPQHF
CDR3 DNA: TGTGCCAGCAGCTCAACCGGGCCAGGACTAAGCAATCAGCCCCAGCATTTT

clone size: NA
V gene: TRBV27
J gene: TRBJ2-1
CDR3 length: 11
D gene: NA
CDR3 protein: CASRLLNEQFF
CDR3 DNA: TGTGCCAGCAGACTACTGAATGAGCAGTTCTTC

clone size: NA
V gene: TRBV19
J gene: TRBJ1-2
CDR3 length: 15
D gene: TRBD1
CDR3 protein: CASSSDRGLDYGYTF
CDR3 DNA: TGTGCCAGTAGTTCGGACAGGGGGCTTGACTATGGCTACACCTTC

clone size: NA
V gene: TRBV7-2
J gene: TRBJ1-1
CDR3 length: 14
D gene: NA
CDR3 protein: CASSFDRMNTEAFF
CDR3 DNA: TGTGCCAGCAGCTTCGACAGGATGAACACTGAAGCTTTCTTT

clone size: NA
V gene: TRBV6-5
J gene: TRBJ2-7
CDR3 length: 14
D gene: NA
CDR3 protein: CASSYSRGLYEQYF
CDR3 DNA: TGTGCCAGCAGTTACTCAAGAGGGTTGTACGAGCAGTACTTC

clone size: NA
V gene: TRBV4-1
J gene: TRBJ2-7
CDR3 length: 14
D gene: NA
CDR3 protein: CASSQDPGEFKQYF
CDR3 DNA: TGCGCCAGCAGCCAAGATCCGGGAGAGTTCAAGCAGTACTTC

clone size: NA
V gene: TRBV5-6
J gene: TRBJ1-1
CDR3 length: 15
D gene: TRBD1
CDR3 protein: CASSLPTGSVNEAFF
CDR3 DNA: TGTGCCAGCAGCCTACCGACAGGGTCGGTCAATGAAGCTTTCTTT

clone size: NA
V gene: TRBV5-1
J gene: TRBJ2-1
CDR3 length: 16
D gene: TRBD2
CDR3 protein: CASSLWAGTTYNEQFF
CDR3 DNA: TGCGCCAGCAGCTTGTGGGCGGGGACTACATACAATGAGCAGTTCTTC

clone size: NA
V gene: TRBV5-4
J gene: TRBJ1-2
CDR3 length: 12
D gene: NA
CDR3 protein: CASSLGASDYTF
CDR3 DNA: TGTGCCAGCAGCCTGGGGGCCTCCGACTACACCTTC

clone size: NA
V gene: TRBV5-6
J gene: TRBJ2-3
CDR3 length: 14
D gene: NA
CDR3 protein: CASSLAWEADTQYF
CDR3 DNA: TGTGCCAGCAGCTTGGCCTGGGAGGCGGATACGCAGTATTTT

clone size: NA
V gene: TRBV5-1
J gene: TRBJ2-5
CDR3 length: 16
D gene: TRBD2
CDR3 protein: CASGLAGGLYQETQYF
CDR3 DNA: TGCGCCAGTGGACTAGCGGGGGGCCTGTACCAAGAGACCCAGTACTTC

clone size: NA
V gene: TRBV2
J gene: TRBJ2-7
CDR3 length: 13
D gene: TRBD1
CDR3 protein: CASRGQGAGEQYF
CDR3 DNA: TGTGCCAGCAGAGGTCAGGGGGCGGGCGAGCAGTACTTC

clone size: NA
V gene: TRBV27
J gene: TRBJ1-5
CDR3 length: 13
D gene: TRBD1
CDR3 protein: CASRGTGIQPQHF
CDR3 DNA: TGTGCCAGCAGGGGGACAGGGATCCAGCCCCAGCATTTT

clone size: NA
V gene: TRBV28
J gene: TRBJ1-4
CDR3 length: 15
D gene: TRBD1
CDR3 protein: CASSFTGQGSKKLFF
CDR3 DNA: TGTGCCAGCAGTTTTACGGGACAGGGCTCGAAAAAACTGTTTTTT

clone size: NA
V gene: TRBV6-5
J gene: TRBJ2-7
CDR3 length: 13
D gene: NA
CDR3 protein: CASKMGRDYEQYF
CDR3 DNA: TGTGCCAGCAAAATGGGCAGGGACTACGAGCAGTACTTC

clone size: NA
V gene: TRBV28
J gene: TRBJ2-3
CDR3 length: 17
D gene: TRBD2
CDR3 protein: CASSPRASGPFTDTQYF
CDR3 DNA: TGTGCCAGCAGTCCCCGCGCTAGCGGACCTTTCACAGATACGCAGTATTTT

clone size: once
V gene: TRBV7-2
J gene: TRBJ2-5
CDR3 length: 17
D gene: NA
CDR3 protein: CASSLDSPGLAQETQYF
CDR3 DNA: TGTGCCAGCAGCTTAGATTCCCCGGGACTGGCCCAAGAGACCCAGTACTTC

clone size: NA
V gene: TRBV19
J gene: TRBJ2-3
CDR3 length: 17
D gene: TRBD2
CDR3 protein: CASSIAATSGYTDTQYF
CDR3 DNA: TGTGCCAGTAGTATAGCCGCGACTAGCGGTTACACAGATACGCAGTATTTT

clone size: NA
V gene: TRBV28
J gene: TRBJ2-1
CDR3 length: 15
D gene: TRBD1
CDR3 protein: CASSWDSSSYNEQFF
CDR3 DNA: TGTGCCAGCAGCTGGGACAGTAGCTCCTACAATGAGCAGTTCTTC

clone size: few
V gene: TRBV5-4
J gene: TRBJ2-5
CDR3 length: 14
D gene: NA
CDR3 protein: CASSITGQRETQYF
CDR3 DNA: TGTGCCAGCAGCATTACGGGACAAAGAGAGACCCAGTACTTC

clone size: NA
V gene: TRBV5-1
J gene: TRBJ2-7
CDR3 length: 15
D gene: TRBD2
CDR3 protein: CASSSGRASYYEQYF
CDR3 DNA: TGCGCCAGCAGTTCGGGGAGGGCCTCGTATTACGAGCAGTACTTC

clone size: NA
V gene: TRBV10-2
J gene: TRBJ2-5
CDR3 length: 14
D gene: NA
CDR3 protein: CASTEFSYQETQYF
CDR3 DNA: TGCGCCAGCACGGAGTTCTCGTACCAAGAGACCCAGTACTTC

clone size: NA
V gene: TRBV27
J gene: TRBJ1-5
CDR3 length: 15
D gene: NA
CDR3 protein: CASSLMGGSNQPQHF
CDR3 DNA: TGTGCCAGCAGTTTAATGGGAGGGAGCAATCAGCCCCAGCATTTT

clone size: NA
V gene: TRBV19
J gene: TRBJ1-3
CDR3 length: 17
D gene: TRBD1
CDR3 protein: CASTDVARGLSGNTIYF
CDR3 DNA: TGTGCCAGTACCGACGTGGCCAGGGGGCTTTCTGGAAACACCATATATTTT

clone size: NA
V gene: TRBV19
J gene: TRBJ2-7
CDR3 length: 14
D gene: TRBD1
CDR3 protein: CASSMTGSGYEQYF
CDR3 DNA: TGTGCCAGTAGTATGACAGGGTCGGGCTACGAGCAGTACTTC

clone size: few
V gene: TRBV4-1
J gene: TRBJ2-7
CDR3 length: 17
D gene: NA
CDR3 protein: CASSQDYLTGQAYEQYF
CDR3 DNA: TGCGCCAGCAGCCAAGATTATTTAACAGGGCAAGCCTACGAGCAGTACTTC

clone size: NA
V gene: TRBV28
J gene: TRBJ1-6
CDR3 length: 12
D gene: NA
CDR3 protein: CASRGYNSPLHF
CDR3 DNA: TGTGCCAGCCGGGGTTATAATTCACCCCTCCACTTT

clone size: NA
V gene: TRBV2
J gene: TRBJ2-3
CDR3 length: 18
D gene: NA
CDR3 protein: CASPLAPRPQRETDTQYF
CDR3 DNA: TGTGCCAGCCCCCTAGCGCCCAGACCCCAAAGGGAAACAGATACGCAGTATTTT

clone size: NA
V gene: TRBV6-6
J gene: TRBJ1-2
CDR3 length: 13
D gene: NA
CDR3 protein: CASSPRTDYGYTF
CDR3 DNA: TGTGCCAGCAGCCCCCGGACAGATTATGGCTACACCTTC

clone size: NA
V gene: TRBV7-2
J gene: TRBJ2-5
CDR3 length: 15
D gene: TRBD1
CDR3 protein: CASSSPGGRRETQYF
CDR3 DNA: TGTGCCAGCAGCTCCCCAGGGGGCCGGAGGGAGACCCAGTACTTC

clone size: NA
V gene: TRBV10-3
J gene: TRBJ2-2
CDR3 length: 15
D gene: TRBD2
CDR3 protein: CAISEPSGYTGELFF
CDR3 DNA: TGTGCCATCAGTGAGCCTAGCGGGTACACCGGGGAGCTGTTTTTT

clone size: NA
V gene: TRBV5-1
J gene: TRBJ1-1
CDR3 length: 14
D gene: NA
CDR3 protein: CASHGSGGGTEAFF
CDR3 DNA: TGCGCCAGCCACGGCTCCGGCGGTGGGACTGAAGCTTTCTTT

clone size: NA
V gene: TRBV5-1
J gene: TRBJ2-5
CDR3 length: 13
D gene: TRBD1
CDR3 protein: CASSFTGEETQYF
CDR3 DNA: TGCGCCAGCAGCTTCACAGGGGAAGAGACCCAGTACTTC